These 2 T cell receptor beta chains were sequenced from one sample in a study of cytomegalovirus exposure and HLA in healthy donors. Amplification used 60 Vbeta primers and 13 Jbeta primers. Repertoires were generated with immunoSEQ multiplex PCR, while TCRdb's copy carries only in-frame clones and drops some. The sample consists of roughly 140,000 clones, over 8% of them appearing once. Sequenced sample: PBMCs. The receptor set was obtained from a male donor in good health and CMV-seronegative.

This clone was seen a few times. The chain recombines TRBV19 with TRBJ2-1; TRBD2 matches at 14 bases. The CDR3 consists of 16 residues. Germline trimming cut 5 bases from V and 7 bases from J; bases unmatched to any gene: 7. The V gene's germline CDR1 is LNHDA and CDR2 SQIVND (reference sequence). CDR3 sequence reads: CASSLTSGGARNEQFF. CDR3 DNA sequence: TGTGCCAGTAGTTTGACTAGCGGGGGGGCGAGGAATGAGCAGTTCTTC.

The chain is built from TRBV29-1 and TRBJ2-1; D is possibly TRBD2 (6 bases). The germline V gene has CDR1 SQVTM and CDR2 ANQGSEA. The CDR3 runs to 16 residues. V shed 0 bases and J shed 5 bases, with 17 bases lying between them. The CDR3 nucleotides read TGCAGCGTTGAAGAATGGAAGGGCAGGGAGGACAATGAGCAGTTCTTC. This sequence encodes CSVEEWKGREDNEQFF.